The entry below describes one T cell receptor (beta chain). The antigen is not known. It was with 60 Vbeta and 13 Jbeta primers that the PCR ran. Assay used: immunoSEQ multiplex PCR; TCRdb lists only in-frame clones, some missing. Of some 190,000 clones detected, approximately 86% appear once; the ten largest clones hold roughly 1.7%. CDR1 MNHEY and CDR2 SVGAGI come from the germline V gene. V dropped 8 bases and J dropped 7; count of bases not matched to a gene: 10. CDR3 length: 14 amino acids. This specimen belongs to a study of cytomegalovirus exposure and HLA in healthy donors. In the study overall: Approximately 190 million T cells yielded roughly 120 million unique TCR beta sequences, as an earlier analysis found. Study outcomes and limitations: A prior analysis recorded that most TCR beta V segments were productive about 87% or about 30% of the time. The study flagged about 150 TCR beta chains as cytomegalovirus-associated. Later analysis demonstrated an association between a missense DCLRE1C variant and TCR beta V- and J-gene trimming.

This receptor was obtained from a woman younger than 35 in good health and CMV-seronegative. Material for sequencing was PBMCs. The chain links TRBV6-5 to TRBJ1-4, with 7 nucleotides matching TRBD1. The CDR3 DNA reads TGTGCCAGCCACAGGGGCGGGTCGAGTGAAAAACTGTTTTTT. This sequence encodes CASHRGGSSEKLFF.